The next 10 T cell receptor beta chains were all read from a single sample in a study of cytomegalovirus exposure and HLA in healthy donors. 13 Jbeta primers and 60 Vbeta primers were used for the PCR. Profiling relied on immunoSEQ multiplex PCR, and the TCRdb table lists in-frame clones only, not all of them. The sample has under 200,000 clones, approximately 78% seen once. What was sequenced was PBMCs. All receptors come from a woman aged 18-29 years in good health and CMV-seronegative.

This chain joins TRBV29-1 and TRBJ2-7; weak D call: TRBD1 (5 bases). The CDR3 runs to 13 residues. The V gene's germline CDR1 is SQVTM and CDR2 ANQGSEA. V lost 7 bases and J 2 bases, leaving 15 bases between the germline ends. Written as DNA, the CDR3 is TGCAGCGCCGCTAACGGACACACCTACGAGCAGTACTTC. Translating gives CSAANGHTYEQYF.

This rearrangement joins TRBV7-2 to TRBJ1-1, with 7 bases lining up with TRBD1. The CDR3 totals 13 residues. Trimming at V came to 4 bases and at J to 5 bases, leaving 4 bases not matched to a gene. Germline CDR1 SGHTA, CDR2 FQGNSA. The CDR3 loop is CASSSGQKTEAFF. DNA of the CDR3: TGTGCCAGCAGCTCGGGACAGAAGACTGAAGCTTTCTTT.

The chain combines TRBV5-1 with TRBJ1-4; D possibly corresponds to TRBD1 (5 bases). Germline-derived CDR1 and CDR2 are SGHRS and YFSETQ. Between the trimmed V and J ends, which lost 5 bases and 8 bases, there was a span of 13 bases. This CDR3 contains 13 residues. This CDR3 reads CASRGPEEEKLFF. The CDR3 bases are TGCGCCAGCAGGGGGCCCGAAGAAGAAAAACTGTTTTTT.

To note about this clone: One end of the junction varies from germline; a read error may be responsible. The identical CDR3 is also encoded by other nucleotide sequences in the sample. The chain carries TRBV6-5 and TRBJ2-3; 8 nucleotides match TRBD1. The germline V gene encodes CDR1 MNHEY and CDR2 SVGAGI. This CDR3 region has 14 residues. Here the CDR3 DNA reads TGTGCCAGCAGTTATGGACAGGGCGATGGTACGCAATATTTT. It specifies CASSYGQGDGTQYF.

This rearrangement joins TRBV30 to TRBJ2-7; TRBD2 matches 14 bases. Trimming removed 5 bases from V and 4 bases from J; junction bases left unmatched: 1. CDR3 length: 13 residues. The germline V gene has CDR1 GTSNPN and CDR2 SVGIG (reference sequence). The CDR3 reads CAWGTSGSYEQYF. The CDR3 DNA reads as TGTGCCTGGGGGACTAGCGGGAGTTACGAGCAGTACTTC.

V usage is TRBV18 and J usage is TRBJ1-5; D is unclear. This CDR3 contains 15 residues. Trimming took off 2 bases at V and 2 bases at J, with 10 bases between the two ends. Germline CDR1 KGHSH, CDR2 LQKENI. The CDR3 spells CASSPGQAGNQPQHF. The CDR3 nucleotides are TGTGCCAGCTCACCAGGGCAGGCAGGCAATCAGCCCCAGCATTTT.

The rearrangement links TRBV18 to TRBJ1-1, with D tentatively TRBD1 (6 bases). The CDR3 sequence is 14 residues long. Germline-derived CDR1 and CDR2 are KGHSH and LQKENI. The germline V and J ends were trimmed by 6 bases and 1 base, with 12 bases remaining between them. CDR3 region: CASSPPDRNTEAFF. In DNA, the CDR3 is TGTGCCAGCTCTCCCCCGGACAGGAACACTGAAGCTTTCTTT.

This clone was picked up a small number of times. The chain is built from TRBV5-8 and TRBJ1-5; no clear D gene. The CDR3 loop spans 15 amino acids. CDR1 and CDR2 (germline): SGHTS, YDEGEE. V was clipped by 2 bases and J by 5 bases, with 14 bases between them. This chain's CDR3 is CASSLKPIRDQPQHF. The CDR3, as DNA: TGTGCCAGCAGCTTAAAACCGATCCGGGATCAGCCCCAGCATTTT. Variable domain in full (rest from reference TRBV5-8 and TRBJ1-5): EAGVTQSPTHLIKTRGQQATLRCSPISGHTSVYWYQQALGLGLQFLLWYDEGEERNRGNFPPRFSGRQFPNYSSELNVNALELEDSALYLCASSLKPIRDQPQHFGDGTRLSIL.

J is TRBJ2-1 and V is TRBV19; maybe TRBD2 (6 bases). Per germline, CDR1 LNHDA and CDR2 SQIVND (reference sequence). This CDR3 has 15 amino acids. V shed 3 bases and J shed 2 bases, with 11 bases lying between them. The CDR3 DNA follows: TGTGCCAGTAGTATTAAAGGAGGGACCTACAATGAGCAGTTCTTC. Amino acid sequence: CASSIKGGTYNEQFF.

The chain couples TRBV23-1 to TRBJ2-1, with 9 bases aligning to TRBD1. TRBV23-1 is assigned to the ORF class and has an uncertain function. V shed 4 bases, J shed 3 bases, and the junction held 1 base outside the gene matches. The CDR3 sequence is 14 residues long. The CDR3 loop reads CASSRTGDYNEQFF. The CDR3, as DNA: TGCGCCAGCAGTCGGACAGGGGACTACAATGAGCAGTTCTTC.